Listed below are T cell receptor beta chains from one sample, sequenced in a study of T cells in Graves' hyperthyroidism and ophthalmopathy. In TCRdb, the multiplex PCR reads were re-called with MiXCR into one record per CDR3 protein. Of more than 300,000 distinct CDR3 sequences detected, approximately 17% appear once; the ten largest clones hold 35% to 45%. Input material: blood. These receptors all stem from a man younger than 30 with Graves' ophthalmopathy. CDR3s include the opening cysteine and the closing phenylalanine or tryptophan. A D gene is named only where the DNA matches it firmly. Clone size is stated in some rows and not others, as once, few, many or a class when expanded.

v_call	d_call	j_call	clone_size	cdr3_aa	cdr3_nt
TRBV2	.	TRBJ2-5	many	CASKTESGETQYF	TGTGCCAGCAAAACGGAGAGTGGAGAGACCCAGTACTTC
TRBV29-1	.	TRBJ2-1	many	CSVVRLTVYNEQFF	TGCAGCGTTGTGCGGTTAACTGTCTACAATGAGCAGTTCTTC
TRBV12-3/TRBV12-4	.	TRBJ1-5	.	CASMYGGYSNQPQHF	TGTGCCAGCATGTACGGGGGTTATAGCAATCAGCCCCAGCATTTT
TRBV6-2/TRBV6-3	.	TRBJ1-3	.	CASSYSMAVGLSGNTIYF	TGTGCCAGCAGTTACTCGATGGCAGTGGGGCTCTCTGGAAACACCATATATTTT
TRBV5-6	TRBD2	TRBJ2-1	many	CASSLIAGGDNEQFF	TGTGCCAGCAGCTTAATAGCGGGGGGCGACAATGAGCAGTTCTTC
TRBV11-2	TRBD1	TRBJ2-1	.	CASSNRTGGNEQFF	TGTGCCAGCAGCAACAGGACAGGGGGCAATGAGCAGTTCTTC
TRBV12-3/TRBV12-4	TRBD1	TRBJ2-5	many	CASGTGVETQYF	TGTGCCAGCGGGACAGGAGTAGAGACCCAGTACTTC
TRBV6-2/TRBV6-3	.	TRBJ2-7	many	CAPTGQGAYEQYF	TGTGCCCCCACGGGCCAGGGAGCCTACGAGCAGTACTTC
TRBV4-1	.	TRBJ1-2	many	CASSQESAGAIYGYTF	TGCGCCAGCAGCCAAGAATCGGCAGGGGCCATTTATGGCTACACCTTC
TRBV20-1	.	TRBJ2-7	many	CSASNTNEQYF	TGCAGTGCTAGTAACACCAACGAGCAGTACTTC
TRBV19	.	TRBJ1-5	few	CASRITWGSNQPQHF	TGTGCCAGTAGAATAACATGGGGGAGCAATCAGCCCCAGCATTTT
TRBV5-1	.	TRBJ1-1	many	CASSFQGFNTEAFF	TGCGCCAGCAGCTTCCAGGGCTTCAACACTGAAGCTTTCTTT
TRBV3-1	.	TRBJ2-7	many	CASSQDPGGASYEQYF	TGTGCCAGCAGCCAAGATCCTGGTGGGGCCTCCTACGAGCAGTACTTC
TRBV20-1	.	TRBJ2-2	.	CSTTWGTGELFF	TGCAGTACAACATGGGGCACCGGGGAGCTGTTTTTT
TRBV12-3/TRBV12-4	TRBD2	TRBJ2-1	many	CASSLVLAGGNSSYNEQFF	TGTGCCAGCAGTTTGGTACTAGCGGGGGGCAACAGCTCCTACAATGAGCAGTTCTTC
TRBV11-2	TRBD1	TRBJ1-4	many	CASSPRTGGPEKLFF	TGTGCCAGCAGCCCCAGGACAGGGGGCCCAGAAAAACTGTTTTTT
TRBV3-1	.	TRBJ2-1	many	CASSLTGESYNEQFF	TGTGCCAGCAGCCTAACGGGGGAGAGCTACAATGAGCAGTTCTTC
TRBV18	.	TRBJ1-2	.	CASSPAGVREYGYTF	TGTGCCAGCTCACCAGCAGGTGTAAGGGAATATGGCTACACCTTC
TRBV14	.	TRBJ2-7	few	CASSRDQGREQYF	TGTGCCAGCAGCCGAGACCAGGGACGCGAGCAGTACTTC
TRBV13	TRBD1	TRBJ1-4	.	CASSLKDREKLFF	TGTGCCAGCAGCTTAAAGGACAGGGAAAAACTGTTTTTT
TRBV7-9	.	TRBJ2-3	many	CASSRTSSTDTQYF	TGTGCCAGCAGCCGGACTTCTAGCACAGATACGCAGTATTTT
TRBV5-1	.	TRBJ2-3	.	CASGREGAADTQYF	TGCGCCTCCGGGAGAGAGGGGGCAGCGGATACGCAGTATTTT
TRBV5-4	TRBD1	TRBJ2-2	few	CASSLGSQGAGELFF	TGTGCCAGCAGCTTGGGCTCCCAGGGGGCCGGGGAGCTGTTTTTT
TRBV28	.	TRBJ2-7	many	CASIQGGPVSYEQYF	TGTGCCAGCATTCAGGGGGGCCCAGTCTCCTACGAGCAGTACTTC
TRBV20-1	TRBD1	TRBJ2-7	.	CSASKTGDEQYF	TGCAGTGCTAGTAAGACAGGGGACGAGCAGTACTTC
TRBV25-1	.	TRBJ1-3	.	CASSEEGPGNTIYF	TGTGCCAGCAGTGAAGAAGGGCCCGGAAACACCATATATTTT
TRBV27	.	TRBJ2-1	few	CASSWNRGGEQFF	TGTGCCAGCAGTTGGAACAGGGGAGGTGAGCAGTTCTTC
TRBV5-1	.	TRBJ2-3	many	CASSLGGLLTDTQYF	TGCGCCAGCAGCTTGGGGGGGCTCCTCACAGATACGCAGTATTTT
TRBV10-3	.	TRBJ2-7	few	CAISEGPFEQYF	TGTGCCATCAGTGAGGGACCATTCGAGCAGTACTTC
TRBV5-6	TRBD1	TRBJ1-1	few	CASSLDPVTGYGTEAFF	TGTGCCAGCAGCTTGGATCCCGTGACAGGGTATGGGACTGAAGCTTTCTTT
TRBV27	.	TRBJ1-2	.	CASSFGSERGYTF	TGTGCCAGCAGTTTTGGCTCCGAACGTGGCTACACCTTC
TRBV5-1	.	TRBJ1-1	many	CASHGGVHTEAFF	TGCGCCAGCCACGGGGGGGTACACACTGAAGCTTTCTTT
TRBV7-2	TRBD2	TRBJ2-1	many	CASSLSGGNNEQFF	TGTGCCAGCAGCCTTAGCGGGGGTAACAATGAGCAGTTCTTC
TRBV6-2/TRBV6-3	.	TRBJ1-3	.	CASSYVRNTIYF	TGTGCCAGCAGTTACGTCCGGAACACCATATATTTT
TRBV2	.	TRBJ1-1	many	CASSEWTVEAFF	TGTGCCAGCAGTGAATGGACAGTTGAAGCTTTCTTT
TRBV9	.	TRBJ2-2	few	CASSVGEEGGTGELFF	TGTGCCAGCAGCGTAGGAGAGGAAGGGGGGACCGGGGAGCTGTTTTTT
TRBV20-1	TRBD1	TRBJ2-7	once	CSARGQGPNYEQYF	TGCAGTGCTAGAGGACAGGGGCCCAACTACGAGCAGTACTTC
TRBV10-3	TRBD2	TRBJ2-2	few	CASGTSGGAGNTGELFF	TGTGCCAGCGGGACTAGCGGGGGGGCCGGCAACACCGGGGAGCTGTTTTTT
TRBV18	.	TRBJ1-5	many	CASSPPGGQPQHF	TGTGCCAGCTCACCACCAGGGGGTCAGCCCCAGCATTTT
TRBV9	.	TRBJ2-5	.	CASSVAGVLETQYF	TGTGCCAGCAGCGTAGCGGGGGTCCTGGAGACCCAGTACTTC
TRBV28	TRBD1	TRBJ1-4	few	CASSPLGTGMGEKLFF	TGTGCCAGCAGCCCCCTTGGGACAGGGATGGGTGAAAAACTGTTTTTT
TRBV9	.	TRBJ2-3	many	CASSVEDITGTDTQYF	TGTGCCAGCAGCGTAGAAGACATAACCGGCACAGATACGCAGTATTTT
TRBV24-1	.	TRBJ2-3	.	CATSESTSSSQYF	TGTGCCACCAGTGAGTCGACCTCCTCTTCGCAGTATTTT
TRBV6-1	.	TRBJ2-7	many	CASREMLSELSYEQYF	TGTGCCAGCAGAGAAATGTTGAGTGAGCTTTCCTACGAGCAGTACTTC
TRBV13	TRBD2	TRBJ2-7	.	CASSFTSGSSYEQYF	TGTGCCAGCAGCTTCACTAGCGGGAGCTCCTACGAGCAGTACTTC
TRBV24-1	TRBD2	TRBJ2-1	.	CATSDSAGTSRYNEQFF	TGTGCCACCAGTGATTCGGCCGGGACTAGCCGTTACAATGAGCAGTTCTTC
TRBV19	TRBD1	TRBJ1-5	.	CASKGEGQSNQPQHF	TGTGCCAGTAAGGGAGAGGGACAGAGCAATCAGCCCCAGCATTTT
TRBV29-1	.	TRBJ1-2	few	CSVESGTYGYTF	TGCAGCGTTGAGTCAGGGACATATGGCTACACCTTC
TRBV6-1	TRBD2	TRBJ2-7	many	CASSEKASGSYEQYF	TGTGCCAGCAGTGAAAAGGCTAGCGGGTCCTACGAGCAGTACTTC